This TCR beta chain was obtained from a study of technical replicates of blood from a handful of donors. The CDR3 length is 13 residues. The V and J ends lost 3 bases and 2 bases respectively, with 8 bases between them. Germline CDR1 reads SGHVS; CDR2 reads FQNEAQ. The table came from immunoSEQ multiplex PCR; TCRdb's copy has only in-frame clones and leaves some out. The sample comprises approximately 49,000 clones, more than 85% of which are singletons, and approximately 3.6% rests with the top ten. This TCR was recovered from a human donor in good health. Some clones in this sample may be carry-over from other donors' samples. The source material was PBMCs. V gene TRBV7-8 combines with J gene TRBJ2-7, with TRBD2 as a possible D gene (5 bases). For the CDR3, the DNA is TGTGCCAGCAGCTTCGGGGAAACCTACGAGCAGTACTTC. This codes for CASSFGETYEQYF. Full variable domain (missing parts from reference TRBV7-8 and TRBJ2-7): GAGVSQSPRYKVAKRGQDVALRCDPISGHVSLFWYQQALGQGPEFLTYFQNEAQLDKSGLPSDRFFAERPEGSVSTLKIQRTQQEDSAVYLCASSFGETYEQYFGPGTRLTVT.